Listed below are T cell receptor beta chains from one sample, sequenced in a study. MiXCR, run by TCRdb on the RT-PCR reads, gives a single entry per CDR3 protein. Found here are almost 700,000 distinct CDR3 sequences, about 14% of them singletons; the top ten hold 3.6%. Sequencing was carried out using memory CD4+ T cells from blood. The receptor source for this set is a female donor in good health, serving as a healthy control. Both conserved end residues are part of each CDR3. The order of the fields is D gene, clone size, V gene, J gene, CDR3 protein, CDR3 DNA. The D gene is left open where the match is weak. Expanded clones get a size class; other rows say once, few or many, or leave the size out.

D gene: .; clone size: many; V gene: TRBV6-5; J gene: TRBJ1-2; CDR3 protein: CASRLPGGAYGYTF; CDR3 DNA: TGTGCCAGCAGACTCCCTGGAGGGGCCTATGGCTACACCTTC
D gene: .; clone size: many; V gene: TRBV4-3; J gene: TRBJ1-3; CDR3 protein: CASSQDWQVASDTIYF; CDR3 DNA: TGCGCCAGCAGCCAAGACTGGCAGGTCGCGTCGGACACCATATATTTT
D gene: .; clone size: many; V gene: TRBV18; J gene: TRBJ2-5; CDR3 protein: CASSSAATRETQYF; CDR3 DNA: TGTGCCAGCTCCTCGGCCGCTACCCGAGAGACCCAGTACTTC
D gene: .; clone size: .; V gene: TRBV6-1; J gene: TRBJ2-4; CDR3 protein: CASSETRGNIQYF; CDR3 DNA: TGTGCCAGCAGTGAAACTAGAGGAAACATTCAGTACTTC
D gene: TRBD2; clone size: few; V gene: TRBV6-5; J gene: TRBJ2-7; CDR3 protein: CASSLASGGAYEQYF; CDR3 DNA: TGTGCCAGCAGCCTCGCTAGCGGGGGGGCCTACGAGCAGTACTTC
D gene: TRBD2; clone size: few; V gene: TRBV18; J gene: TRBJ2-7; CDR3 protein: CASSEAGGSYEQYF; CDR3 DNA: TGTGCCAGCTCTGAAGCGGGGGGGTCCTACGAGCAGTACTTC
D gene: .; clone size: .; V gene: TRBV5-1; J gene: TRBJ1-2; CDR3 protein: CASSLAWNGYTF; CDR3 DNA: TGCGCCAGCAGCTTAGCATGGAATGGCTACACCTTC
D gene: .; clone size: many; V gene: TRBV9; J gene: TRBJ1-6; CDR3 protein: CASSANTGGGLSPLHF; CDR3 DNA: TGTGCCAGCAGCGCTAATACAGGAGGCGGGTTGTCACCCCTCCACTTT
D gene: .; clone size: few; V gene: TRBV20-1; J gene: TRBJ2-7; CDR3 protein: CSARDALGPGDEQYF; CDR3 DNA: TGCAGTGCTAGAGACGCTTTGGGACCAGGAGACGAGCAGTACTTC
D gene: TRBD2; clone size: many; V gene: TRBV20-1; J gene: TRBJ2-1; CDR3 protein: CSARDRRTSWANEQFF; CDR3 DNA: TGCAGTGCTAGAGACAGAAGGACTAGCTGGGCTAATGAGCAGTTCTTC
D gene: .; clone size: many; V gene: TRBV24-1; J gene: TRBJ2-7; CDR3 protein: CATSDGLPDEQYF; CDR3 DNA: TGTGCCACCAGTGACGGGCTCCCTGACGAGCAGTACTTC
D gene: .; clone size: .; V gene: TRBV27; J gene: TRBJ1-3; CDR3 protein: CASSPLSTGNTIYF; CDR3 DNA: TGTGCCAGCAGTCCCCTAAGTACCGGAAACACCATATATTTT
D gene: .; clone size: few; V gene: TRBV24-1; J gene: TRBJ2-5; CDR3 protein: CATSDFGRETQYF; CDR3 DNA: TGTGCCACCAGTGATTTTGGGAGGGAGACCCAGTACTTC
D gene: .; clone size: .; V gene: TRBV27; J gene: TRBJ2-5; CDR3 protein: CASSSLRGGKETQYF; CDR3 DNA: TGTGCCAGCAGTTCACTACGGGGCGGAAAAGAGACCCAGTACTTC
D gene: TRBD1; clone size: few; V gene: TRBV11-2; J gene: TRBJ2-2; CDR3 protein: CASSHRGSNTGELFF; CDR3 DNA: TGTGCCAGCAGCCACAGGGGGTCTAACACCGGGGAGCTGTTTTTT
D gene: TRBD1; clone size: few; V gene: TRBV9; J gene: TRBJ2-6; CDR3 protein: CASSLLPGQGSAGANVLTF; CDR3 DNA: TGTGCCAGCAGCCTCCTCCCGGGACAGGGGTCAGCTGGGGCCAACGTCCTGACTTTC
D gene: .; clone size: few; V gene: TRBV7-6; J gene: TRBJ2-1; CDR3 protein: CASSSRTTYNEQFF; CDR3 DNA: TGTGCCAGCAGCTCTCGGACAACCTACAATGAGCAGTTCTTC
D gene: .; clone size: .; V gene: TRBV5-1; J gene: TRBJ2-3; CDR3 protein: CASSLDRPSTDTQYF; CDR3 DNA: TGCGCCAGCAGCTTGGATCGGCCTAGCACAGATACGCAGTATTTT
D gene: .; clone size: few; V gene: TRBV6-5; J gene: TRBJ2-7; CDR3 protein: CASSSTSNSYEQYF; CDR3 DNA: TGTGCCAGCAGTTCCACTTCCAACTCCTACGAGCAGTACTTC
D gene: TRBD2; clone size: few; V gene: TRBV20-1; J gene: TRBJ2-2; CDR3 protein: CSARDSRLAGNTGELFF; CDR3 DNA: TGCAGTGCTAGAGATTCGAGACTAGCGGGAAACACCGGGGAGCTGTTTTTT
D gene: .; clone size: once; V gene: TRBV30; J gene: TRBJ2-7; CDR3 protein: CAWSVLEYEQYF; CDR3 DNA: TGTGCCTGGAGTGTATTAGAATACGAGCAGTACTTC
D gene: .; clone size: few; V gene: TRBV11-2; J gene: TRBJ1-6; CDR3 protein: CASSSRGALNSPLHF; CDR3 DNA: TGTGCCAGCAGCTCTCGGGGGGCTCTAAATTCACCCCTCCACTTT
D gene: .; clone size: .; V gene: TRBV7-2; J gene: TRBJ1-1; CDR3 protein: CASSLLAHTEAFF; CDR3 DNA: TGTGCCAGCAGCTTATTAGCTCACACTGAAGCTTTCTTT
D gene: TRBD2; clone size: few; V gene: TRBV20-1; J gene: TRBJ2-1; CDR3 protein: CSLAGDNNEQFF; CDR3 DNA: TGCAGCTTAGCGGGAGATAATAATGAGCAGTTCTTC
D gene: .; clone size: few; V gene: TRBV18; J gene: TRBJ1-5; CDR3 protein: CASSPRGLSLGSNQPQHF; CDR3 DNA: TGTGCCAGCTCACCAAGGGGTTTATCCCTCGGGAGCAATCAGCCCCAGCATTTT
D gene: TRBD1; clone size: many; V gene: TRBV24-1; J gene: TRBJ2-7; CDR3 protein: CATSDSRDSSYEQYF; CDR3 DNA: TGTGCCACCAGTGATTCCCGGGACAGCTCCTACGAGCAGTACTTC
D gene: TRBD1; clone size: few; V gene: TRBV5-1; J gene: TRBJ2-5; CDR3 protein: CASGTGADSPKETQYF; CDR3 DNA: TGCGCCAGTGGGACAGGGGCCGATTCTCCTAAAGAGACCCAGTACTTC
D gene: .; clone size: many; V gene: TRBV29-1; J gene: TRBJ1-4; CDR3 protein: CSVGGGEKLFF; CDR3 DNA: TGCAGCGTTGGGGGAGGTGAAAAACTGTTTTTT
D gene: .; clone size: few; V gene: TRBV28; J gene: TRBJ2-6; CDR3 protein: CASSAGITAGANVLTF; CDR3 DNA: TGTGCCAGCAGTGCAGGGATCACGGCTGGGGCCAACGTCCTGACTTTC
D gene: TRBD2; clone size: many; V gene: TRBV20-1; J gene: TRBJ2-7; CDR3 protein: CSARRTSGGPSYEQYF; CDR3 DNA: TGCAGTGCTAGAAGGACTAGCGGGGGGCCCTCCTACGAGCAGTACTTC
D gene: .; clone size: few; V gene: TRBV7-3; J gene: TRBJ1-2; CDR3 protein: CASSLGREYYGYTF; CDR3 DNA: TGTGCCAGCAGCTTAGGCAGGGAATACTATGGCTACACCTTC
D gene: .; clone size: .; V gene: TRBV19; J gene: TRBJ2-7; CDR3 protein: CASSIRVGVSYEQYF; CDR3 DNA: TGTGCCAGTAGTATTAGGGTCGGGGTCTCCTACGAGCAGTACTTC
D gene: .; clone size: few; V gene: TRBV20-1; J gene: TRBJ1-1; CDR3 protein: CSARDARQNTEAFF; CDR3 DNA: TGCAGTGCTAGAGATGCGAGACAGAACACTGAAGCTTTCTTT
D gene: .; clone size: few; V gene: TRBV24-1; J gene: TRBJ2-1; CDR3 protein: CATSKNQGQEQFF; CDR3 DNA: TGTGCCACCAGCAAAAATCAGGGTCAAGAGCAGTTCTTC
D gene: TRBD1; clone size: .; V gene: TRBV2; J gene: TRBJ2-5; CDR3 protein: CASMPGQGEETQYF; CDR3 DNA: TGTGCCAGCATGCCGGGACAGGGCGAAGAGACCCAGTACTTC
D gene: .; clone size: few; V gene: TRBV7-2; J gene: TRBJ1-2; CDR3 protein: CASDLAGRGDYGYTF; CDR3 DNA: TGTGCCAGCGACTTAGCGGGGAGGGGGGACTATGGCTACACCTTC
D gene: TRBD2; clone size: .; V gene: TRBV6-5; J gene: TRBJ2-6; CDR3 protein: CASMGEGLAGANVLTF; CDR3 DNA: TGTGCCAGCATGGGGGAGGGGTTGGCTGGGGCCAACGTCCTGACTTTC
D gene: .; clone size: few; V gene: TRBV12-3/TRBV12-4; J gene: TRBJ1-4; CDR3 protein: CASSLATGDPFEKLFF; CDR3 DNA: TGTGCCAGCAGTTTAGCGACGGGGGACCCTTTTGAAAAACTGTTTTTT
D gene: .; clone size: many; V gene: TRBV4-3; J gene: TRBJ2-1; CDR3 protein: CASSHTKGTYNEQFF; CDR3 DNA: TGCGCCAGCAGCCATACTAAGGGCACTTACAATGAGCAGTTCTTC
D gene: TRBD1; clone size: .; V gene: TRBV12-3/TRBV12-4; J gene: TRBJ1-3; CDR3 protein: CASSRKGQSSGNTIYF; CDR3 DNA: TGTGCCAGCAGTCGAAAGGGACAGAGCTCTGGAAACACCATATATTTT
D gene: .; clone size: .; V gene: TRBV27; J gene: TRBJ2-5; CDR3 protein: CASMVNARGETQYF; CDR3 DNA: TGTGCCAGCATGGTCAATGCCCGAGGGGAGACCCAGTACTTC
D gene: TRBD1; clone size: .; V gene: TRBV27; J gene: TRBJ1-6; CDR3 protein: CASSPPGQGSNSPLHF; CDR3 DNA: TGTGCCAGCAGCCCTCCGGGACAGGGTTCCAATTCACCCCTCCACTTT
D gene: .; clone size: few; V gene: TRBV7-2; J gene: TRBJ2-2; CDR3 protein: CASSFLQQGGELFF; CDR3 DNA: TGTGCCAGCAGCTTCTTACAGCAGGGCGGGGAGCTGTTTTTT